This passage covers 28 T cell receptor beta chains from one sample sequenced in a study of cytomegalovirus exposure and HLA in healthy donors. The PCR had 60 Vbeta and 13 Jbeta primers. TCRdb's table, derived via immunoSEQ multiplex PCR, lists solely in-frame clones and lacks some. Altogether over 130,000 clones are present, around 66% being singletons, with the ten largest covering 6% to 8%. The sequencing sample was made of PBMCs. These receptors came from a woman aged 60-75 years in good health and CMV-seronegative.

V is TRBV5-1 and J is TRBJ1-4; D remains ambiguous. Trimming stripped 5 bases from V and 4 bases from J, with 12 bases between. CDR1 and CDR2 from the germline V gene are SGHRS and YFSETQ. CDR3 length equals 14 residues. CDR3 in DNA: TGCGCCAGCAGACCAATCCTAGGTAATGAAAAACTGTTTTTT. This sequence encodes CASRPILGNEKLFF.

Notes on this clone: The sample contains more than one DNA sequence encoding this CDR3. The V and J genes are TRBV7-9 and TRBJ1-1; maybe TRBD1 (6 bases). From germline, CDR1 is SEHNR and CDR2 FQNEAQ (reference sequence). The ends were cut back, 5 bases at V and 3 bases at J, with 10 bases in the middle. The CDR3 is 13 amino acids. The CDR3 coding sequence is TGTGCCAGCAGCCCATCAGGGGACACTGAAGCTTTCTTT. This sequence encodes CASSPSGDTEAFF.

The chain carries TRBV4-2 and TRBJ2-1; TRBD2 matches 7 bases. Per germline, CDR1 LGHNA and CDR2 YNFKEQ. Losses at the gene ends were 2 bases for V and 6 bases for J; bases not matched to a gene: 13. CDR3 length: 17 residues. CDR3 sequence (DNA): TGTGCCAGCAGCCAAACCATGGGGCGGGGGAGGGGCAATGAGCAGTTCTTC. It yields the protein CASSQTMGRGRGNEQFF.

The chain has TRBV10-3 and TRBJ2-7; TRBD2 is a possible D gene (6 bases). The CDR3 is 14 amino acids. The germline gives CDR1 ENHRY, CDR2 SYGVKD. Trimming stripped 2 bases from V and 1 base from J, with 9 bases between. The CDR3: CAISENSGSYEQYF. The CDR3 region has the DNA TGTGCCATCAGTGAGAATAGCGGATCCTACGAGCAGTACTTC.

V and J are TRBV11-1 and TRBJ1-1; 8 nucleotides line up with TRBD1. CDR1 is SGHAT, CDR2 FQDESV, per germline (reference sequence). CDR3 length: 14 residues. V shed 3 bases, J shed 7 bases, and the junction held 7 bases outside the gene matches. The CDR3 reads CASSLSAGGSEAFF. CDR3 nucleotides: TGTGCCAGCAGCTTGTCCGCAGGGGGCAGTGAAGCTTTCTTT. Full variable domain (rest looked up from reference TRBV11-1 and TRBJ1-1): EAEVAQSPRYKITEKSQAVAFWCDPISGHATLYWYRQILGQGPELLVQFQDESVVDDSQLPKDRFSAERLKGVDSTLKIQPAELGDSAMYLCASSLSAGGSEAFFGQGTRLTVV.

The gene calls are TRBV5-6 and TRBJ2-5, with D hard to call. Trimming pared 0 bases from V and 2 bases from J, leaving 8 bases between. The CDR3 has 14 residues. The germline CDR1 and CDR2 sequences are SGHDT and YYEEEE. The CDR3 reads CASSLAQLQETQYF. The CDR3 coding sequence is TGTGCCAGCAGCTTGGCACAGCTGCAAGAGACCCAGTACTTC.

The chain joins TRBV19 to TRBJ1-1, with a possible D match to TRBD1 (5 bases). Trimming removed 5 bases at V and 1 base at J, with 11 bases between. Germline CDR1 is LNHDA and CDR2 is SQIVND (reference sequence). This CDR3 is built from 14 residues. As DNA, the CDR3 is TGTGCCAGTAGTTTTAGGGGAGGGAACACTGAAGCTTTCTTT. As protein: CASSFRGGNTEAFF.

V gene TRBV7-2 combines with J gene TRBJ2-5; 7 positions agree with TRBD2. Trimming took 2 bases from V and 9 from J; bases not matched to a gene: 9. Germline CDR1 is SGHTA and CDR2 is FQGNSA. There are 14 residues in the CDR3. CDR3 sequence: CASSLMPSGSAQYF. In DNA form, the CDR3 reads TGTGCCAGCAGCTTAATGCCTAGCGGATCTGCCCAGTACTTC.

The chain couples TRBV29-1 to TRBJ2-7; perhaps TRBD2 as D (7 bases). Between the trimmed V and J ends, which lost 1 base and 4 bases, there was a span of 20 bases. From germline, CDR1 is SQVTM and CDR2 ANQGSEA. The CDR3 is 16 residues long. CDR3 region: CSVEGGASGIAYEQYF. For the CDR3, the DNA is TGCAGCGTTGAAGGGGGGGCTAGCGGAATAGCTTACGAGCAGTACTTC.

This clone showed up just a few times. The J gene is TRBJ2-5, the V gene TRBV7-3; TRBD2 might be the D (5 bases). The CDR3 runs to 13 residues. Trimming took 7 bases from V and 9 from J, leaving 18 bases between them. Germline V CDR1 and CDR2: SGHTA, FQGTGA. Written as DNA, the CDR3 is TGTGCCAGCACCTTTAGCGTCAAGGAGGCCCAGTACTTC. This codes for CASTFSVKEAQYF.

The chain is built from TRBV2 and TRBJ2-1; 9 bases align to TRBD1. Germline CDR1 reads SNHLY; CDR2 reads FYNNEI. V lost 7 bases and J lost 7; bases outside the gene matches: 11. This CDR3 region has 15 residues. The DNA of the CDR3 is TGTGCCAGCATCACCTGGACAGGGGTGGTGAATGAGCAGTTCTTC. Its translation is CASITWTGVVNEQFF. The full variable domain, in which reference TRBV2 and TRBJ2-1 provide the parts outside the CDR3, is EPEVTQTPSHQVTQMGQEVILRCVPISNHLYFYWYRQILGQKVEFLVSFYNNEISEKSEIFDDQFSVERPDGSNFTLKIRSTKLEDSAMYFCASITWTGVVNEQFFGPGTRLTVL.

The sample holds one count of this clone. The chain uses TRBV27 and TRBJ2-7; 15 nucleotides agree with TRBD2. This CDR3 contains 19 residues. Germline V gene data show CDR1 as MNHEY and CDR2 as SMNVEV (reference sequence). V trimming: 4 bases; J trimming: 4 bases; junction bases outside the gene matches: 14. The DNA for the CDR3 is TGTGCCAGCAGTTCTTTGGAGTCAGTAGGGACTAGCGGGAGGTACGAGCAGTACTTC. Translating gives CASSSLESVGTSGRYEQYF.

This clone was observed a few times. The V gene is TRBV10-3, the J gene TRBJ1-1; 8 bases fit TRBD1. The CDR3 has 16 amino acids. After removal of 10 bases from V and 0 bases from J, the junction contained 13 bases not matched to a gene. Germline CDR1 is ENHRY and CDR2 is SYGVKD. The CDR3 sequence: CASSPTGVGMNTEAFF. The DNA for the CDR3 is TGTGCCAGCAGCCCGACAGGGGTAGGGATGAACACTGAAGCTTTCTTT.

This clone showed up just once. This chain uses TRBV19 with TRBJ2-1; TRBD2 matches at 8 bases. V lost 9 bases and J lost 9; bases outside the gene matches: 10. The V gene's germline CDR1 is LNHDA and CDR2 SQIVND (reference sequence). The CDR3 is made up of 13 amino acids. The CDR3 DNA reads TGTGCCAGCGCCGGGACTAGAAGCGTTGAGCAGTTCTTC. Amino acid sequence: CASAGTRSVEQFF.

The chain links TRBV28 to TRBJ1-2; D may be TRBD1 (6 bases). The CDR3 covers 14 residues. V was cut by 5 bases and J by 0 bases, with 10 bases left in between. The germline gives CDR1 MDHEN, CDR2 SYDVKM. This CDR3 is CASSPRQANYGYTF. Written as DNA, the CDR3 is TGTGCCAGCAGTCCCCGACAGGCTAACTATGGCTACACCTTC.

The J gene is TRBJ2-7, the V gene TRBV7-2; D remains ambiguous. CDR1 and CDR2 from the germline V gene are SGHTA and FQGNSA. The V and J ends lost 4 bases and 2 bases respectively, with 12 bases between them. The CDR3 loop spans 14 amino acids. The DNA of the CDR3 is TGTGCCAGCAGCTCGTCCCCCGGAGCCTACGAGCAGTACTTC. Translating gives CASSSSPGAYEQYF.

This clone was detected once. The chain has TRBV7-2 and TRBJ2-7; 16 positions match TRBD2. V shed 3 bases, J shed 4 bases, and the junction held 6 bases outside the gene matches. The CDR3 runs 17 residues. Germline-derived CDR1 and CDR2 are SGHTA and FQGNSA. As DNA, the CDR3 is TGTGCCAGCAGCTTGGGACTAGCGGGAGGGGGGAAATACGAGCAGTACTTC. It is translated as CASSLGLAGGGKYEQYF.

The chain recombines TRBV5-1 with TRBJ2-2; D possibly corresponds to TRBD2 (6 bases). Germline V gene sequence: CDR1 SGHRS, CDR2 YFSETQ. V was clipped by 0 bases and J by 12 bases, with 15 bases between them. CDR3 size: 14 residues. The CDR3 nucleotides read TGCGCCAGCAGCTTGGAGCCTAGCGAGGTAAAGCTGTTTTTT. As protein: CASSLEPSEVKLFF.

The V call is TRBV27, the J call TRBJ2-1; 10 bases are shared with TRBD1. V was pared by 5 bases and J by 2 bases, with 3 bases of the junction left unmatched. Per germline, CDR1 MNHEY and CDR2 SMNVEV (reference sequence). CDR3 length: 15 residues. This chain's CDR3 is CASSDRGPTYNEQFF. Written as DNA, the CDR3 is TGTGCCAGCAGTGACAGGGGGCCAACCTACAATGAGCAGTTCTTC.

This clone was recorded only once. V usage is TRBV28 and J usage is TRBJ1-2; no definite D call. This CDR3 is 12 amino acids long. V lost 3 bases, J lost 7 bases, and 9 bases lay in between. Germline V gene lookup returns CDR1 MDHEN and CDR2 SYDVKM. The CDR3 loop is CASSFRVGGYTF. CDR3 in DNA: TGTGCCAGCAGTTTCCGGGTTGGTGGCTACACCTTC.

The J gene is TRBJ1-2, the V gene TRBV6-1, with TRBD1 matching 9 bases. Germline V gives CDR1 MNHNS, CDR2 SASEGT. The ends lost 8 bases at V and 0 bases at J; junction bases unmatched: 1. The CDR3 spans 13 residues. In DNA form, the CDR3 reads TGTGCCAGCGGGGACAGGGCTAACTATGGCTACACCTTC. Translating gives CASGDRANYGYTF.

This clone was seen a single time. V and J are TRBV6-6 and TRBJ2-5; D is uncertain. V shed 2 bases and J shed 7 bases, with 8 bases lying between them. The V gene's germline CDR1 is MNHNY and CDR2 SVGAGI (reference sequence). This CDR3 contains 12 residues. CDR3 in amino acids: CASSYPGLTQYF. Here the CDR3 DNA reads TGTGCCAGCAGTTACCCGGGTTTGACCCAGTACTTC.

This clone was seen ten or more times. This chain uses TRBV7-2 with TRBJ2-7; D may be TRBD1 (5 bases). The germline V gene has CDR1 SGHTA and CDR2 FQGNSA. This CDR3 has 15 residues. V lost 1 base and J 0 bases, leaving 10 bases between the germline ends. In DNA, the CDR3 is TGTGCCAGCAGCTTAGGAGGACACCACTCCTACGAGCAGTACTTC. This sequence encodes CASSLGGHHSYEQYF.

The chain carries TRBV7-2 and TRBJ2-4; 11 bases match TRBD2. Per the germline V gene, CDR1 is SGHTA and CDR2 is FQGNSA. V shed 5 bases and J 6 bases; nucleotides not matched to a gene: 3. The length of the CDR3 is 14 residues. CDR3 DNA: TGTGCCAGCAGCAGAGGACTAGCGGGAAACATTCAGTACTTC. Translated, it gives CASSRGLAGNIQYF.

This chain links TRBV7-2 with TRBJ2-7; 12 bases fit TRBD1. The CDR3 spans 17 residues. Germline CDR1 and CDR2: SGHTA and FQGNSA. V shed 5 bases, J shed 3 bases, and the junction held 11 bases outside the gene matches. DNA for the CDR3: TGTGCCAGCAGCATCACCGGGACAGGGGGCCTCCTCTACGAGCAGTACTTC. Translation: CASSITGTGGLLYEQYF. Full variable domain (remainder filled in from reference TRBV7-2 and TRBJ2-7): GAGVSQSPSNKVTEKGKDVELRCDPISGHTALYWYRQSLGQGLEFLIYFQGNSAPDKSGLPSDRFSAERTGGSVSTLTIQRTQQEDSAVYLCASSITGTGGLLYEQYFGPGTRLTVT.

This sequence joins TRBV7-3 and TRBJ2-1, with 8 bases fitting TRBD1. Germline CDR1 reads SGHTA; CDR2 reads FQGTGA. Unmatched junction bases numbered 5, after V lost 5 bases and J lost 5 bases. CDR3 length: 14 residues. CDR3 loop: CASSPGTGNNEQFF. The DNA for the CDR3 is TGTGCCAGCAGCCCGGGGACAGGTAACAATGAGCAGTTCTTC.

The chain is built from TRBV6-5 and TRBJ1-5; TRBD1 matches at 10 bases. This CDR3 has 13 amino acids. V shed 5 bases, J shed 6 bases, and the junction held 1 base outside the gene matches. The V gene's germline CDR1 is MNHEY and CDR2 SVGAGI. CDR3 residues: CASSDRGRQPQHF. CDR3 in DNA: TGTGCCAGCAGTGACAGGGGGCGTCAGCCCCAGCATTTT.

V and J are TRBV2 and TRBJ2-5; TRBD1 matches 10 bases. The V gene's germline CDR1 is SNHLY and CDR2 FYNNEI. CDR3 length: 16 amino acids. V was pared by 4 bases and J by 2 bases, with 7 bases of the junction left unmatched. CDR3 amino acids: CASSAPPGQGQETQYF. CDR3 coding DNA: TGTGCCAGCAGTGCCCCACCGGGACAGGGGCAAGAGACCCAGTACTTC.